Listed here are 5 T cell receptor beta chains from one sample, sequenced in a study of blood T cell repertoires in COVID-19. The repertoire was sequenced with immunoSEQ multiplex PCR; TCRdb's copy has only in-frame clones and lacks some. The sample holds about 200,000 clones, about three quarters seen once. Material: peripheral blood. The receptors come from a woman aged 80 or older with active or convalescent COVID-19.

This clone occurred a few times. CDR3 residues: CASSSRTGANTEAFF. CDR3 in DNA: TGTGCCAGCAGTTCTAGGACAGGGGCGAACACTGAAGCTTTCTTT. The chain employs TRBV6-2 or TRBV6-3 and TRBJ1-1; the match to TRBD1 covers 9 bases. The germline gives CDR1 MNHEY, CDR2 SVGEGT. This CDR3 contains 15 residues. V dropped 4 bases and J dropped 1; count of bases not matched to a gene: 4.

CDR3 residues: CASSERGGQGNEQYF. For the CDR3, the DNA is TGTGCCAGCAGTGAACGGGGGGGACAGGGGAACGAGCAGTACTTC. The V and J genes are TRBV2 and TRBJ2-7, with 10 bases matching TRBD1. The J segment lost 5 bases and the V segment lost 2 bases, leaving 6 bases of the junction unmatched. Germline assignment: CDR1 SNHLY and CDR2 FYNNEI. The length of the CDR3 is 15 residues.

The CDR3 spells CASSLGHSLGGYTF. The DNA of the CDR3 is TGTGCCAGCAGTTTGGGACATTCCCTAGGGGGCTACACCTTC. V is TRBV28 and J is TRBJ1-2; D is perhaps TRBD1 (6 bases). Germline values: CDR1 MDHEN, CDR2 SYDVKM. The V and J ends lost 3 bases and 8 bases respectively, with 16 bases between them. This CDR3 comprises 14 residues.

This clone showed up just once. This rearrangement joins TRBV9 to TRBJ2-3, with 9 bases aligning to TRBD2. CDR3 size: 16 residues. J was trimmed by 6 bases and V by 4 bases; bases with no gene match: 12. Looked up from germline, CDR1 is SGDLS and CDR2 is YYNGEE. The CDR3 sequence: CASSPLAGVPTDTQYF. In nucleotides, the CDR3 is TGTGCCAGCAGCCCGTTAGCGGGGGTCCCCACCGATACGCAGTATTTT.

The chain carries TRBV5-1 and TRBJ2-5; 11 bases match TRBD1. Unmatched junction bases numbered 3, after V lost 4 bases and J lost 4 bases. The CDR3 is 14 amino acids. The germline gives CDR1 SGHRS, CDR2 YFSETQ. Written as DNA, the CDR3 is TGCGCCAGCAGCCAGGGGACAGGGGGAGAGACCCAGTACTTC. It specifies CASSQGTGGETQYF.